One sample yielded the 10 T cell receptor beta chains listed below, sequenced in a study of post-analysis software for immune sequencing data. These receptors lack a known antigen. Study-wide results and limits: When patients were compared with controls, 4 or 5 TRBV segments were more frequent, TRBV5-6, TRBV5-1 and TRBV20-1 among them.

TCR beta cDNA libraries had unique molecular identifiers. TCRdb reprocessed the PCR reads with MiXCR, giving one entry per CDR3 protein. The sample has over 700,000 distinct CDR3 sequences, approximately 30% seen once. Sequences were obtained from blood. The receptors derive from a girl aged 10 to 17 with multiple sclerosis.

This clonotype was detected many times. V and J are TRBV20-1 and TRBJ2-5, with TRBD2 matching 7 bases. The CDR3 covers 13 residues. Trimming cost V 0 bases and J 5 bases; bases outside gene matches: 3. Germline loops: CDR1 DFQATT, CDR2 SNEGSKA (reference sequence). CDR3 sequence reads: CSAREGGRETQYF. CDR3 coding DNA: TGCAGTGCTAGAGAGGGGGGGAGGGAGACCCAGTACTTC.

This chain connects TRBV5-1 to TRBJ1-1; D is unclear. Germline V gene sequence: CDR1 SGHRS, CDR2 YFSETQ. V gave up 0 bases and J gave up 1 base, with 10 bases separating them. The CDR3 has 15 amino acids. The CDR3 sequence: CASSLAGAPNTEAFF. In DNA form, the CDR3 reads TGCGCCAGCAGCTTGGCCGGAGCCCCGAACACTGAAGCTTTCTTT. Looking up the rest from reference TRBV5-1 and TRBJ1-1 gives the full variable domain: KAGVTQTPRYLIKTRGQQVTLSCSPISGHRSVSWYQQTPGQGLQFLFEYFSETQRNKGNFPGRFSGRQFSNSRSEMNVSTLELGDSALYLCASSLAGAPNTEAFFGQGTRLTVV.

This chain links TRBV7-2 with TRBJ2-6, with D perhaps matching TRBD1 (5 bases). The CDR3 covers 16 residues. Trimming removed 1 base at V and 3 bases at J, with 10 bases between. CDR1 SGHTA and CDR2 FQGNSA come from the germline V gene. The CDR3 spells CASSLGQGNGANVLTF. Here the CDR3 DNA reads TGTGCCAGCAGCTTAGGCCAGGGAAATGGGGCCAACGTCCTGACTTTC.

The sample holds a few counts of this clonotype. The chain links TRBV20-1 to TRBJ1-5, with D tentatively TRBD1 (5 bases). V was pared by 0 bases and J by 3 bases, with 15 bases between. This CDR3 region has 16 residues. Germline lookup yields CDR1 DFQATT and CDR2 SNEGSKA (reference sequence). The CDR3 DNA reads as TGCAGTGCTAGAGAAACTTGGCAGGGTTACAATCAGCCCCAGCATTTT. Translated, it gives CSARETWQGYNQPQHF.

This clonotype was seen many times. This chain links TRBV20-1 with TRBJ2-7; tentative D call: TRBD1 (6 bases). V was pared by 3 bases and J by 3 bases, with 9 bases between. The germline V gene has CDR1 DFQATT and CDR2 SNEGSKA (reference sequence). This CDR3 spans 12 amino acids. The CDR3 spells CSARNRVYEQYF. The CDR3 DNA follows: TGCAGTGCTAGGAACAGGGTCTACGAGCAGTACTTC.

This clonotype was seen more than once but under ten times. The chain uses TRBV9 and TRBJ2-1; D gene unclear. V dropped 7 bases and J dropped 8 bases, with 10 bases sitting between them. The V gene's germline CDR1 is SGDLS and CDR2 YYNGEE. CDR3 length: 11 amino acids. This CDR3 is CASSTGHEQFF. CDR3 nucleotides: TGTGCCAGCTCAACGGGCCATGAGCAGTTCTTC.

Many counts were recorded for this clonotype. This rearrangement joins TRBV29-1 to TRBJ1-2; D is uncertain. The CDR3 is made up of 11 amino acids. Trimming took off 1 base at V and 8 bases at J, with 8 bases between the two ends. In germline, CDR1 is SQVTM, CDR2 ANQGSEA. As DNA, the CDR3 is TGCAGCGTTGAAGTCCGGAAGGGCTACACCTTC. Translating it yields CSVEVRKGYTF.

This chain joins TRBV5-6 and TRBJ2-1; 7 positions match TRBD1. With V trimmed by 4 bases and J by 3 bases, 10 bases remained unmatched. The CDR3 totals 16 residues. Germline CDR1 reads SGHDT; CDR2 reads YYEEEE. The CDR3 DNA is TGTGCCAGCAGCCAGGGGGACGGGATTATCTACAATGAGCAGTTCTTC. Translation: CASSQGDGIIYNEQFF.

Worth noting for this clonotype: The junction does not match germline at one end; this may be a read error. The CDR3 is CAGSSGTGNEKLFF. DNA for the CDR3: TGTGCCGGCAGTTCCGGGACAGGGAATGAAAAACTGTTTTTT. V is TRBV28 and J is TRBJ1-4; 9 bases match TRBD1. Germline loops: CDR1 MDHEN, CDR2 SYDVKM. The CDR3 sequence is 14 residues long.

Remarks on this clonotype: This CDR3 fails to terminate in the conserved phenylalanine or tryptophan, so it likely reflects a read error. The chain is built from TRBV20-1 and TRBJ2-4, with 9 bases fitting TRBD2. The J segment lost 5 bases and the V segment lost 1 base, leaving 6 bases of the junction unmatched. Germline CDR1 and CDR2: DFQATT and SNEGSKA (reference sequence). The CDR3 loop spans 15 amino acids. The CDR3 spells CSARVTASGENIQYC. In DNA, the CDR3 is TGCAGTGCTAGAGTAACGGCTAGCGGGGAAAACATTCAGTACTGC.